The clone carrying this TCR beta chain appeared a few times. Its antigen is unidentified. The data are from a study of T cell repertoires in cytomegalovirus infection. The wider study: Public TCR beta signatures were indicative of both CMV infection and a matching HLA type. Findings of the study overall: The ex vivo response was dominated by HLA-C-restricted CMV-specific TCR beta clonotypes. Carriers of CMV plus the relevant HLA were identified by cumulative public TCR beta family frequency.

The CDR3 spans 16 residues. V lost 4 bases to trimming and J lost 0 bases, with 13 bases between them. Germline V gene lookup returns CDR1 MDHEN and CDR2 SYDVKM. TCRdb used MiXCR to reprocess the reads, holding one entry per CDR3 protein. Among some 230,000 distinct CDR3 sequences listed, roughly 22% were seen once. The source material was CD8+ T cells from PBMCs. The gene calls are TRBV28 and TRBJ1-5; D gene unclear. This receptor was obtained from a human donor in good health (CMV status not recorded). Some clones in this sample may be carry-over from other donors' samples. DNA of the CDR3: TGTGCCAGCAGTTCACCCGTCGGGCTTAGCAATCAGCCCCAGCATTTT. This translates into CASSSPVGLSNQPQHF.